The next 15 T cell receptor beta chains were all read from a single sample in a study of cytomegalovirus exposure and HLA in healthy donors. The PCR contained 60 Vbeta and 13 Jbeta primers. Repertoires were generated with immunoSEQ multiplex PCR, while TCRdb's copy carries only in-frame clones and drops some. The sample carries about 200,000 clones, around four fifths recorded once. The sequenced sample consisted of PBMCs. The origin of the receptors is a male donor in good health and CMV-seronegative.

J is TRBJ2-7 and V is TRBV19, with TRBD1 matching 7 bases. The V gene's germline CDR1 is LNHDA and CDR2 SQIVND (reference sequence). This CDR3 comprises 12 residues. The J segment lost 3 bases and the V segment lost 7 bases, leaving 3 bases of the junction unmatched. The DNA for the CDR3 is TGTGCCAGTAAGGACAGGAGCTACGAGCAGTACTTC. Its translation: CASKDRSYEQYF.

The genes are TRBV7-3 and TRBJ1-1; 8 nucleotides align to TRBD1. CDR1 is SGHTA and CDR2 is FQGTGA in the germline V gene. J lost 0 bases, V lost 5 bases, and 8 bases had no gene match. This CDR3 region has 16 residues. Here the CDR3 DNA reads TGTGCCAGCAGCCTAAGGGCAGGGGGCTTGAACACTGAAGCTTTCTTT. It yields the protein CASSLRAGGLNTEAFF.

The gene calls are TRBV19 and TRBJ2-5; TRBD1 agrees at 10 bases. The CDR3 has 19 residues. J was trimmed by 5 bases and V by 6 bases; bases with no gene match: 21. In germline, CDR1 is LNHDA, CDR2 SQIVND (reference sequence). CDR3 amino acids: CASSRGDRGKTRVGETQYF. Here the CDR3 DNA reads TGTGCCAGTAGCCGGGGGGACAGGGGTAAAACTAGGGTAGGGGAGACCCAGTACTTC.

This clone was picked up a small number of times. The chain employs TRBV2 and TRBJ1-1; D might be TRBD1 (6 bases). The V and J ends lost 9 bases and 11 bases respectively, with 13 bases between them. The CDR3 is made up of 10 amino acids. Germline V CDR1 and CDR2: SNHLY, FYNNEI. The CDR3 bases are TGTGCCAGTCAGGGGCTATTGGCTTTCTTT. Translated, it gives CASQGLLAFF.

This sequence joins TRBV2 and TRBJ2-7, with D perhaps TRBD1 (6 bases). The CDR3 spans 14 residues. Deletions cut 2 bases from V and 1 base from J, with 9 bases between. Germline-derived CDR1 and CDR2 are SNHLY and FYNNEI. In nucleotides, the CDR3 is TGTGCCAGCAGTGAATTAAGGGGGTCCTACGAGCAGTACTTC. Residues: CASSELRGSYEQYF.

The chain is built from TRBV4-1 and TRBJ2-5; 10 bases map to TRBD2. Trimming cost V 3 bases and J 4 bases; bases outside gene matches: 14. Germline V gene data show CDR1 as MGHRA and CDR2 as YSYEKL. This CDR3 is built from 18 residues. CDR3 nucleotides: TGCGCCAGCAGCCAGGGGGGGCTAGCGGGAGAAAACCGAGAGACCCAGTACTTC. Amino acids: CASSQGGLAGENRETQYF.

Written as DNA, the CDR3 is TGTGCCAGCAGTTTATCAGGGCGGGGTAATTCACCCCTCCACTTT. It codes for CASSLSGRGNSPLHF. The chain links TRBV28 to TRBJ1-6, with D maybe TRBD1 (5 bases). CDR1 is MDHEN and CDR2 is SYDVKM in the germline V gene. The CDR3 has 15 amino acids. V lost 1 base and J 6 bases, leaving 10 bases between the germline ends.

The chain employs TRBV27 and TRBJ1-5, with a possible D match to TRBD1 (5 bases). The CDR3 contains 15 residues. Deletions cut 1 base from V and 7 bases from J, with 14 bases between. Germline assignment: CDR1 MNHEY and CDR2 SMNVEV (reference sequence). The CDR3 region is CASSLFGGAGQPQHF. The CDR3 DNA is TGTGCCAGCAGTTTATTCGGCGGGGCGGGGCAGCCCCAGCATTTT.

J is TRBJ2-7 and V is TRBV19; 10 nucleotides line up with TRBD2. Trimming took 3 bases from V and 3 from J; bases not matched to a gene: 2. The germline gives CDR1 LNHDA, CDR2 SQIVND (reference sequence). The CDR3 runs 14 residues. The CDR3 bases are TGTGCCAGTAGTATGGCTAGCGGGAGCTACGAGCAGTACTTC. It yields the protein CASSMASGSYEQYF.

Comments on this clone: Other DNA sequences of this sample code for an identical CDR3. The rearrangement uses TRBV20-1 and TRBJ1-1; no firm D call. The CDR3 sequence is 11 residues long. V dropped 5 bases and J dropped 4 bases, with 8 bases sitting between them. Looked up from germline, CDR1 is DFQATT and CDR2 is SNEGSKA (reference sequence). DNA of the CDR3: TGCAGTGCTCCAACCGGCACTGAAGCTTTCTTT. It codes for CSAPTGTEAFF.

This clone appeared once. The CDR3 coding sequence is TGTGCCATAACGGGACAGGGGGGATACAATGAGCAGTTCTTC. Its protein product is CAITGQGGYNEQFF. This rearrangement joins TRBV6-1 to TRBJ2-1; TRBD1 matches 11 bases. From germline, CDR1 is MNHNS and CDR2 SASEGT. J gave up 4 bases and V 10 bases, and 6 bases lay outside the gene matches. The length of the CDR3 is 14 residues.

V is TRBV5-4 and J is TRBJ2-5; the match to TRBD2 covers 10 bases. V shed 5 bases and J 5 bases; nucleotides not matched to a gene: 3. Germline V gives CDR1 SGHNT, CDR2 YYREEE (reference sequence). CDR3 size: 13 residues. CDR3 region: CASRAGGGETQYF. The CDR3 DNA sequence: TGTGCCAGCAGAGCGGGAGGGGGTGAGACCCAGTACTTC.

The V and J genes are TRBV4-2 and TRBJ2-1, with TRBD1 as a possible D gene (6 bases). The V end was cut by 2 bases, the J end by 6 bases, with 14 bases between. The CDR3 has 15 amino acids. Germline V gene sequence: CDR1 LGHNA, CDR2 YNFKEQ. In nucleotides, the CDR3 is TGTGCCAGCAGCCAACCCGGGACAAGGAGCAATGAGCAGTTCTTC. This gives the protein CASSQPGTRSNEQFF.

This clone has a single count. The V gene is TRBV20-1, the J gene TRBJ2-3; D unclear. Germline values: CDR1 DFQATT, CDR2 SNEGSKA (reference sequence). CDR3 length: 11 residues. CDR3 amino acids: CTLVSTDTQYF. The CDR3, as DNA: TGCACCCTAGTCAGCACAGATACGCAGTATTTT.

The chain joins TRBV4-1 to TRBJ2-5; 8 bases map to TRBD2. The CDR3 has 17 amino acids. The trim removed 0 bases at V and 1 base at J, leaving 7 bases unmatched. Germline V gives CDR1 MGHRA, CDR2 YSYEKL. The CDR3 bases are TGCGCCAGCAGCCAAGAGGGGACTAGTTGGGGCCAAGAGACCCAGTACTTC. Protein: CASSQEGTSWGQETQYF.